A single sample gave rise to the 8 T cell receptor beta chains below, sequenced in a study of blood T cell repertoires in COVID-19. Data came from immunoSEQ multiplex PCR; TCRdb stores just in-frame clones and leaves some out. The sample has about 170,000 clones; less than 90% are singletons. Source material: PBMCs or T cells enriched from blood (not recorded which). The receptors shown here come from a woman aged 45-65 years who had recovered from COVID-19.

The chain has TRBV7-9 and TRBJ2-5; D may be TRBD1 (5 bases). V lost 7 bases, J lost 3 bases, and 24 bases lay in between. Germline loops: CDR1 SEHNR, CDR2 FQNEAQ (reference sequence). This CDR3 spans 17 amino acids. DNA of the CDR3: TGTGCCAGCATCCCCCAGTCCAGGGAAGGACACAAAGAGACCCAGTACTTC. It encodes CASIPQSREGHKETQYF.

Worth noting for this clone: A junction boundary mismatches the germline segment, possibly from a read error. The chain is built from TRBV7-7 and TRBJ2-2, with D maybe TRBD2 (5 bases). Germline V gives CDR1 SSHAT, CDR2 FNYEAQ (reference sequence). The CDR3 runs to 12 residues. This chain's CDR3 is CASSFGAGELFF. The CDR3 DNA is TGTGCTAGCAGCTTCGGGGCCGGGGAGCTGTTTTTT.

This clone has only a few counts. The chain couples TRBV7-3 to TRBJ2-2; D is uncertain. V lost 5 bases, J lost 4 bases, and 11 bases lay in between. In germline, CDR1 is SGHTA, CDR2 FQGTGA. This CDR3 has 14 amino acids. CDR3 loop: CASSPSSSTGELFF. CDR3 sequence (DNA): TGTGCCAGCAGCCCGAGCTCGTCCACCGGGGAGCTGTTTTTT.

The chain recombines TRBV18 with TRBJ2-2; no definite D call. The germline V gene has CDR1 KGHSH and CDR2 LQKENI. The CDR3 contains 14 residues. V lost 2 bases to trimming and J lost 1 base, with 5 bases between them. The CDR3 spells CASSPNRNTGELFF. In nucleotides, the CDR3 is TGTGCCAGCTCACCAAACAGGAACACCGGGGAGCTGTTTTTT.

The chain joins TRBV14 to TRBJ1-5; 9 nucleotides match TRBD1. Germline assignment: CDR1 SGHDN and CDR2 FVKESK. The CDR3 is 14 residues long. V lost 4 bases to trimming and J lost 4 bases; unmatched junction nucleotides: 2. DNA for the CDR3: TGTGCCAGCAGCCTGGGGACAGGGAATCAGCCCCAGCATTTT. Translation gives CASSLGTGNQPQHF.

The CDR3 here is CASRGTGLLHF. The CDR3 DNA follows: TGTGCCAGCAGGGGGACAGGGCTACTGCACTTT. The V gene is TRBV12-3 or TRBV12-4, the J gene TRBJ1-6; 9 nucleotides align to TRBD1. The V segment lost 6 bases and the J segment 19 bases; nucleotides outside the gene matches: 7. The CDR3 runs 11 residues.

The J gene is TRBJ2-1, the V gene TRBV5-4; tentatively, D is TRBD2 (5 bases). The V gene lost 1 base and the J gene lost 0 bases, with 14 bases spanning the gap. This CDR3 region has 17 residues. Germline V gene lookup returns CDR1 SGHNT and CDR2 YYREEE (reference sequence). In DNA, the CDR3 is TGTGCCAGCAGCTTGCCGGGCGGACGGGGCTCCTACAATGAGCAGTTCTTC. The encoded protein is CASSLPGGRGSYNEQFF.

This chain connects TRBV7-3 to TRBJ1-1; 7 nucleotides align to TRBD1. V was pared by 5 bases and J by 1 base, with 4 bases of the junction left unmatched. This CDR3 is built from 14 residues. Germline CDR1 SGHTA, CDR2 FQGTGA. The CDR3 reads CASSPGTANTEAFF. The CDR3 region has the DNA TGTGCCAGCAGCCCCGGGACAGCGAACACTGAAGCTTTCTTT. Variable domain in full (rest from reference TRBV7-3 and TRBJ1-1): GAGVSQTPSNKVTEKGKYVELRCDPISGHTALYWYRQSLGQGPEFLIYFQGTGAADDSGLPNDRFFAVRPEGSVSTLKIQRTERGDSAVYLCASSPGTANTEAFFGQGTRLTVV.